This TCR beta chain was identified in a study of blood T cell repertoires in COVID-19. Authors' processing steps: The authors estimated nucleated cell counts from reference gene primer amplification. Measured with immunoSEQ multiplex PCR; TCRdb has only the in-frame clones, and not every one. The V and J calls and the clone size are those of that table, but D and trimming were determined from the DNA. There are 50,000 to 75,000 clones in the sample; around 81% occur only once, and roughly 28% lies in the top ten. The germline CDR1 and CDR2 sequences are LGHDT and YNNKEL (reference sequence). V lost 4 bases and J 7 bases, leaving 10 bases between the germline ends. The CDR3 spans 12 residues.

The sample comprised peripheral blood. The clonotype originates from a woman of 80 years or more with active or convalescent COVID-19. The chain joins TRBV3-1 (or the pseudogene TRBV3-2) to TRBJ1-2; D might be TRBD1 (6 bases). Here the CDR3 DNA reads TGTGCCAGCAGCCCAGGGGCTGGTGGCTACACCTTC. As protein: CASSPGAGGYTF.